This T cell receptor (beta chain) was sequenced for a study of T-cell reconstitution after alpha-beta-depleted transplantation in children. Trimming left V 5 bases short and J 0 bases short, with 14 bases between. CDR1 MNHNS and CDR2 SASEGT come from the germline V gene. This CDR3 comprises 16 residues. TCRbeta library preparation incorporated unique molecular identifiers. From the PCR reads, TCRdb called clonotypes with MiXCR, one entry per CDR3 protein. The table records approximately 510,000 distinct CDR3 sequences, around 16% of them present only once. This clonotype has only a few counts. The receptor was isolated from a human donor who donated a stem cell graft to a child with acute lymphoblastic leukemia. The V call is TRBV6-1, the J call TRBJ2-4; D is undetermined. The sample in question was PBMCs from the stem cell graft donor, obtained from the stem cell graft. The CDR3 protein is CASSTVRVLAKNIQYF. The CDR3 coding sequence is TGTGCCAGCAGTACAGTCAGAGTCTTAGCCAAAAACATTCAGTACTTC.